The 25 T cell receptor beta chains below come from one sample, sequenced in a study of T cell changes during pregnancy in multiple sclerosis. Assay: immunoSEQ multiplex PCR; the TCRdb copy retains only in-frame clones and omits some. The sample has 60,000 to 90,000 clones, under 95% seen once. The sample was peripheral blood, taken after pregnancy. The receptors here all came from a female donor in good health, enrolled as a control in a pregnancy study.

The genes are TRBV15 and TRBJ2-5; tentatively, D is TRBD1 (6 bases). V shed 1 base and J shed 5 bases, with 8 bases lying between them. The CDR3 length is 13 residues. The V gene's germline CDR1 is LNHNV and CDR2 YYDKDF (reference sequence). The CDR3 bases are TGTGCCACCAGCAGAGTTCAGGGGGAGACCCAGTACTTC. This encodes CATSRVQGETQYF.

J is TRBJ2-7 and V is TRBV7-8; the match to TRBD1 covers 11 bases. Trimming removed 1 base from V and 1 base from J; junction bases left unmatched: 6. Germline-derived CDR1 and CDR2 are SGHVS and FQNEAQ. The CDR3 extends over 17 amino acids. The CDR3 DNA reads TGTGCCAGCAGCTTAGGGACAGGGGGCCTCTGGTCCTACGAGCAGTACTTC. It yields the protein CASSLGTGGLWSYEQYF.

V gene TRBV28 combines with J gene TRBJ2-5; D ambiguous. This CDR3 has 12 amino acids. The germline V and J ends were trimmed by 1 base and 4 bases, with 4 bases remaining between them. Germline V gene lookup returns CDR1 MDHEN and CDR2 SYDVKM. In DNA, the CDR3 is TGTGCCAGCAGTTTATCAGGAGAGACCCAGTACTTC. Amino acids: CASSLSGETQYF.

The chain recombines TRBV20-1 with TRBJ1-3; no reliable D call. V was pared by 7 bases and J by 4 bases, with 8 bases between. This CDR3 comprises 11 residues. Germline CDR1 reads DFQATT; CDR2 reads SNEGSKA (reference sequence). CDR3 sequence (DNA): TGCAGTGTTCCATTCGGAAACACCATATATTTT. Translated: CSVPFGNTIYF.

The J gene is TRBJ2-3, the V gene TRBV4-1; D not resolved. The germline gives CDR1 MGHRA, CDR2 YSYEKL. The CDR3 runs to 15 residues. V was trimmed by 1 base and J by 0 bases, leaving 8 bases between them. The DNA for the CDR3 is TGCGCCAGCAGCCAAGGTTCTATTAGCACAGATACGCAGTATTTT. Protein product: CASSQGSISTDTQYF.

This chain connects TRBV10-3 to TRBJ1-5; 11 bases line up with TRBD1. This CDR3 is built from 16 residues. CDR1 and CDR2 from the germline V gene are ENHRY and SYGVKD. Unmatched junction bases numbered 8, after V lost 3 bases and J lost 7 bases. The CDR3 sequence is CAISDSDRGHRQPQHF. The CDR3 DNA sequence: TGTGCCATCAGTGATTCGGACAGGGGGCATCGGCAGCCCCAGCATTTT.

The chain has TRBV15 and TRBJ2-7; no clear D. The CDR3 runs to 18 residues. Germline V lookup: CDR1 LNHNV, CDR2 YYDKDF (reference sequence). Trimming removed 0 bases at V and 0 bases at J, with 18 bases between. For the CDR3, the DNA is TGTGCCACCAGCAGAGATCCACCGCGCTATATGGTCTCCTACGAGCAGTACTTC. Amino acids: CATSRDPPRYMVSYEQYF.

This chain links TRBV19 with TRBJ2-7; D perhaps matches TRBD1 (6 bases). This CDR3 is built from 11 residues. V was pared by 6 bases and J by 4 bases, with 7 bases between. Germline CDR1 reads LNHDA; CDR2 reads SQIVND (reference sequence). In DNA form, the CDR3 reads TGTGCCAGTAGCACAGGGTACGAGCAGTACTTC. Encoded protein: CASSTGYEQYF. Variable domain in full (rest from reference TRBV19 and TRBJ2-7): DGGITQSPKYLFRKEGQNVTLSCEQNLNHDAMYWYRQDPGQGLRLIYYSQIVNDFQKGDIAEGYSVSREKKESFPLTVTSAQKNPTAFYLCASSTGYEQYFGPGTRLTVT.

The genes are TRBV15 and TRBJ2-7; 11 nucleotides align to TRBD1. V lost 6 bases, J lost 0 bases, and 1 base stayed unmatched. There are 14 residues in the CDR3. Germline V gene data show CDR1 as LNHNV and CDR2 as YYDKDF (reference sequence). In DNA form, the CDR3 reads TGTGCCACCAGGGGGACAGGGGGCTCCTACGAGCAGTACTTC. It encodes CATRGTGGSYEQYF.

In regard to this clone: Distinct nucleotide sequences in the sample also encode this CDR3. CDR3 sequence (DNA): TGCGCCAGCAGCTTGGCTGGCACAGATACGCAGTATTTT. It is translated as CASSLAGTDTQYF. This chain links TRBV5-1 with TRBJ2-3; D is unresolved. The CDR3 totals 13 residues. The germline V gene has CDR1 SGHRS and CDR2 YFSETQ. V gave up 0 bases and J gave up 1 base, with 3 bases separating them.

The chain joins TRBV11-2 to TRBJ2-5; D is undetermined. The CDR3 length is 12 residues. Germline V gene data show CDR1 as SGHAT and CDR2 as FQNNGV. The V and J ends lost 4 bases and 5 bases respectively, with 8 bases between them. CDR3 DNA: TGTGCCAGCAGCTACTCAAAGGAGACCCAGTACTTC. Its translation is CASSYSKETQYF.

The chain has TRBV29-1 and TRBJ2-7; D remains ambiguous. V dropped 0 bases and J dropped 5 bases, with 8 bases sitting between them. The CDR3 is 12 amino acids. Per the germline V gene, CDR1 is SQVTM and CDR2 is ANQGSEA. The CDR3 sequence is CSVEDVVDEQYF. CDR3 DNA: TGCAGCGTTGAAGATGTAGTGGACGAGCAGTACTTC.

This chain joins TRBV5-6 and TRBJ1-2; 9 bases map to TRBD1. V was pared by 4 bases and J by 7 bases, with 2 bases of the junction left unmatched. The CDR3 sequence is 12 residues long. CDR1 and CDR2 (germline): SGHDT, YYEEEE. In nucleotides, the CDR3 is TGTGCCAGCAGCAGGACAGGGGTTGGCTACACCTTC. Encoded protein: CASSRTGVGYTF.

The chain employs TRBV19 and TRBJ1-1, with TRBD1 matching 9 bases. Germline V gene lookup returns CDR1 LNHDA and CDR2 SQIVND (reference sequence). Trimming at V came to 6 bases and at J to 1 base, leaving 0 bases not matched to a gene. The CDR3 consists of 13 residues. CDR3 bases: TGTGCCAGTAGGGGACAGGGGAACACTGAAGCTTTCTTT. This gives the protein CASRGQGNTEAFF.

The genes are TRBV9 and TRBJ2-1; 8 bases agree with TRBD1. CDR3 size: 14 residues. J was trimmed by 7 bases and V by 1 base; bases with no gene match: 4. Germline values: CDR1 SGDLS, CDR2 YYNGEE. As DNA, the CDR3 is TGTGCCAGCAGCGTATTTCAGGGGGCGAATGAGCAGTTCTTC. This translates into CASSVFQGANEQFF. The full variable domain, its missing parts supplied by reference TRBV9 and TRBJ2-1, is DSGVTQTPKHLITATGQRVTLRCSPRSGDLSVYWYQQSLDQGLQFLIQYYNGEERAKGNILERFSAQQFPDLHSELNLSSLELGDSALYFCASSVFQGANEQFFGPGTRLTVL.

The sample holds a few counts of this clone. V gene TRBV7-9 combines with J gene TRBJ1-1; no clear D gene. The CDR3 has 12 residues. CDR1 is SEHNR, CDR2 FQNEAQ, per germline (reference sequence). Trimming stripped 2 bases from V and 7 bases from J, with 8 bases between. CDR3: CASSLSSGEAFF. The CDR3 DNA reads as TGTGCCAGCAGCTTAAGCAGCGGTGAAGCTTTCTTT.

This clone was counted a single time. This chain connects TRBV28 to TRBJ2-5; a possible D gene is TRBD1 (5 bases). V lost 8 bases and J lost 1, with 20 bases in between. Germline V lookup: CDR1 MDHEN, CDR2 SYDVKM. The CDR3 has 16 residues. CDR3 sequence: CASQYLLSRAQETQYF. The DNA of the CDR3 is TGTGCCAGCCAGTACTTGCTAAGCAGGGCCCAAGAGACCCAGTACTTC.

This rearrangement joins TRBV6-5 to TRBJ1-5, with a weak D call TRBD1 (5 bases). This CDR3 is 14 amino acids long. Germline assignment: CDR1 MNHEY and CDR2 SVGAGI. Between the trimmed V and J ends, which lost 6 bases and 3 bases, there was a span of 12 bases. The CDR3 region has the DNA TGTGCCAGCAGCTCCCCGGGACTCAATCAGCCCCAGCATTTT. Translation: CASSSPGLNQPQHF.

The chain uses TRBV27 and TRBJ2-7, with D hard to call. V gave up 6 bases and J gave up 0 bases, with 3 bases separating them. Germline V lookup: CDR1 MNHEY, CDR2 SMNVEV (reference sequence). The CDR3 loop spans 11 amino acids. CDR3 protein: CASRSSYEQYF. The CDR3 DNA reads as TGTGCCAGCAGGAGCTCCTACGAGCAGTACTTC.

V and J are TRBV30 and TRBJ1-2, with D maybe TRBD1 (6 bases). Germline-derived CDR1 and CDR2 are GTSNPN and SVGIG (reference sequence). The V end lost 5 bases, the J end lost 4 bases, and 14 bases lay between the germline ends. The CDR3 is 13 residues long. The chain's CDR3 is CAWGSNRAYGYTF. Here the CDR3 DNA reads TGTGCCTGGGGATCAAACAGGGCCTATGGCTACACCTTC.

The gene calls are TRBV19 and TRBJ2-7; 7 bases match TRBD1. The CDR3 spans 14 residues. V shed 1 base, J shed 4 bases, and the junction held 4 bases outside the gene matches. Germline-derived CDR1 and CDR2 are LNHDA and SQIVND (reference sequence). This CDR3 is CASSIGQGRYEQYF. The CDR3 DNA reads TGTGCCAGTAGTATAGGACAGGGACGGTACGAGCAGTACTTC.

The J gene is TRBJ2-1, the V gene TRBV6-4; 9 bases line up with TRBD1. The CDR3 contains 15 residues. With V trimmed by 4 bases and J by 9 bases, 10 bases remained unmatched. Germline V gene data show CDR1 as MRHNA and CDR2 as SNTAGT. The CDR3 DNA is TGTGCCAGCAGTGGGTCCGGGACAGGGCCGGGTGAGCAGTTCTTC. The encoded protein is CASSGSGTGPGEQFF.

CDR3: CATSRDPGQDSSSYNEQFF. CDR3 DNA sequence: TGTGCCACCAGCAGAGATCCGGGACAGGACTCATCCTCCTACAATGAGCAGTTCTTC. The rearrangement joins TRBV15 to TRBJ2-1; TRBD1 matches 8 bases. Germline V CDR1 and CDR2: LNHNV, YYDKDF (reference sequence). The CDR3 has 19 amino acids. V was clipped by 0 bases and J by 0 bases; unmatched bases: 10.

The chain is built from TRBV19 and TRBJ2-3; D unresolved. Trimming stripped 6 bases from V and 0 bases from J, with 10 bases between. There are 14 residues in the CDR3. Germline V gene sequence: CDR1 LNHDA, CDR2 SQIVND (reference sequence). The CDR3 coding sequence is TGTGCCAGTAGGCGAGGCCCCAGCACAGATACGCAGTATTTT. This encodes CASRRGPSTDTQYF.

The chain is built from TRBV15 and TRBJ2-7, with 11 bases aligning to TRBD1. The CDR3 totals 13 residues. Germline values: CDR1 LNHNV, CDR2 YYDKDF (reference sequence). The junction had 1 base not matched to a gene; V was cut back by 5 bases and J by 4 bases. The CDR3 nucleotides read TGTGCCACCAGCGGGACAGGGGGGTACGAGCAGTACTTC. This codes for CATSGTGGYEQYF.